The clone carrying this TCR beta chain was seen repeatedly, ten times or more. These data are taken from a study of T cells in Graves' hyperthyroidism and ophthalmopathy. Amplified TCR beta CDR3 regions came from RNA transcripts. Researchers ran a first-round RT-PCR on the TCR CDR3 using the HTBI primer set. A single record per CDR3 protein comes from TCRdb applying MiXCR to the multiplex PCR reads. Among about 600,000 distinct CDR3 sequences listed, about 14% were seen once. The V segment lost 8 bases and the J segment 2 bases; nucleotides outside the gene matches: 0. The CDR3 consists of 14 residues. Germline-derived CDR1 and CDR2 are PRHDT and FYEKMQ (reference sequence).

The chain links TRBV13 to TRBJ2-5; 15 bases align to TRBD2. The clonotype was recovered from a young woman with Graves' ophthalmopathy. Sample: blood. The CDR3, as DNA: TGTGCCAGCGGGACTAGCGGGAGGCAAGAGACCCAGTACTTC. This codes for CASGTSGRQETQYF.